This T cell receptor beta chain was obtained from a study of identifying expanded T cells in peripheral blood (dated by TCRdb to the late 2010s). Regarding the study in general: Separate aliquots of the same genomic DNA pool were sequenced to produce technical replicates, and four replicates were compared in pairs. The paper as a whole reports these results and caveats: For all healthy donors, the variance in clone template counts between roughly 2-week samples rose significantly as total template count increased. The authors expected biological variance in healthy repertoires might increase further over much longer intervals such as months to years. Across all healthy-donor time intervals, the beta-binomial model significantly lowered both the number of clones called differentially abundant and the false-positive rate. The binomial model flagged around 1.1 differentially abundant clones between technical replicates, compared with approximately 16 over approximately 2 weeks and 19 over four weeks.

During the collection period, no immune events, such as infections, were documented for the healthy donors. Time-dependent variance in a beta-binomial model of T-cell clone differential abundance was calibrated using healthy-donor blood repertoires as a training cohort. The training cohort comprised roughly ten healthy donors, 3 female and 7 male. The donors were between roughly 25 and 70 years old, with an average age of roughly 40 years. Whole blood from each healthy donor was obtained from a commercial supplier and was collected at three time points around 15 days apart. For immunosequencing, genomic DNA was extracted from whole blood that had not been sorted. The immunoSEQ Assay, which uses bias-controlled multiplex PCR amplification of genomic DNA, was used to profile TCRbeta CDR3 regions. In the original analysis: To quantify the absolute abundance of each unique TCRbeta CDR3 region, the sequences were collapsed and filtered. Differential abundance was assessed using a binomial (Fisher-equivalent) model and a beta-binomial model in which time-dependent variance fitted from healthy donors was added. Clones with fewer than 5 combined templates were removed, and a clone was called differentially abundant if the clone's Benjamini-Hochberg FDR was below 0.01. In the beta-binomial model, variance was expressed as a function of the total template count across the two samples, in the form v = (b*log(k)+a)^2. The table was pulled from immuneACCESS by TCRdb, which kept in-frame rearrangements only. Such tables lose some clones; where checked, under half of the loss comes from unresolved V genes, and the rest has no known cause. The D gene and trimming were derived from the DNA, and the V and J assignments and clone size from that table. The sample table holds 75,000 to 95,000 clones, of which 85% to 90% were seen once. The ten biggest clones cover 7.3% of the sample.

In the case of this clone: Its antigen is still unknown. No much larger clonotype is one base removed from it; base qualities were not supplied.

The V and J ends are trimmed by 0 bases and 4 bases, leaving 12 bases between them. The cysteine opens and the phenylalanine closes a CDR3 of 15 amino acids. Left in the record is the CDR3 DNA by itself, 45 bases read in frame from the first base. The germline V gene (reference sequence) specifies MNHNY as CDR1 and SVGAGI as CDR2. The sample comprised blood. This TCR was sampled from a person between 18 and 75 years old in good health. The chain links TRBV6-6 with TRBJ1-2; TRBD1 could be the D gene, as 5 bases match. The sequence in DNA is TGTGCCAGCAGTTACTCTAGTACGACAGTCTATGGCTACACCTTC. This encodes CASSYSSTTVYGYTF.